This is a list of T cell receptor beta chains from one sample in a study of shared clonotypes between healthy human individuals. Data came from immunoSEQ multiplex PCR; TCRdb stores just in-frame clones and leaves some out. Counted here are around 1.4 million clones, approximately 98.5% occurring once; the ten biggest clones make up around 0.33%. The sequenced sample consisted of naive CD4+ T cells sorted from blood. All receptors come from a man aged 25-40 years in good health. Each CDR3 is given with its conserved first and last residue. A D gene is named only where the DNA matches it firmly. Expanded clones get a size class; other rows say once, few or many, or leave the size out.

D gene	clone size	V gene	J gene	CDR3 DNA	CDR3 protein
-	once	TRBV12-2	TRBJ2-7	TGTGCAAGTCGCTTTAACAGGGCAGCTCGCGGGGAGCAGTACTTC	CASRFNRAARGEQYF
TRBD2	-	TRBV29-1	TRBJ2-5	TGCAGCGTTGAAGGAACCCCGCTATTAGCGGGAGATGAGGAGACCCAGTACTTC	CSVEGTPLLAGDEETQYF
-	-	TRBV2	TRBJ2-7	TGTGCCAGCAGTGCATATTCTTACGAGCAGTACTTC	CASSAYSYEQYF
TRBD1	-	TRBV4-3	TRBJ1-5	TGCGCCAGCAGCCAAGATCTCGGGGCAAGGGGGCTCCCTCCGTATCAGCCCCAGCATTTT	CASSQDLGARGLPPYQPQHF
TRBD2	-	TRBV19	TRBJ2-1	TGTGCCAGTAGTATCCGCGGGAGGGCCAACAATGAGCAGTTCTTC	CASSIRGRANNEQFF
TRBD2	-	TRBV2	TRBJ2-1	TGTGCCAGCAGTTGGTCGGGACTAGCGGGAGTCTACAATGAGCAGTTCTTC	CASSWSGLAGVYNEQFF
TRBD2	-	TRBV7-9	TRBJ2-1	TGTGCCAGCAGTCGTAGCGGGACCTACAATGAGCAGTTCTTC	CASSRSGTYNEQFF
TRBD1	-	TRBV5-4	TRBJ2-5	TGTGCCAGCAGCTCCCGGACAGGGAGCGAGACCCAGTACTTC	CASSSRTGSETQYF
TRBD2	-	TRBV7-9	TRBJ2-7	TGTGCCAGCAGCTTAGCGCAACTAGCGGGAGAAAACTACGAGCAGTACTTC	CASSLAQLAGENYEQYF
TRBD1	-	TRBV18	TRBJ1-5	TGTGCCAGCTCACGACTCAAAAGGGACAGGGCGTCGGGCAATCAGCCCCAGCATTTT	CASSRLKRDRASGNQPQHF
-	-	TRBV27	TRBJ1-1	TGTGCCAGCACCACCAACACTGAAGCTTTCTTT	CASTTNTEAFF
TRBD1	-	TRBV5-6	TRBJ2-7	TGTGCCAGCAGCCCGACAGGGGCCCGAGGTACCACTACCTACGAGCAGTACTTC	CASSPTGARGTTTYEQYF
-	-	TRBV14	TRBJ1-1	TGTGCCAGCAGCCAACAGCACATGAACACTGAAGCTTTCTTT	CASSQQHMNTEAFF
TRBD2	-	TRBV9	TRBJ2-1	TGTGCCAGCAGTATTAGCGGGATAGAGGGGGATTTACAGTTCTTC	CASSISGIEGDLQFF
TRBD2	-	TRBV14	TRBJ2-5	TGTGCCAGCAGCCATAAGGGACTAGCGCGAGAGACCCAGTACTTC	CASSHKGLARETQYF
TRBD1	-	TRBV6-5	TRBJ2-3	TGTGCCAGCAGTTACCTCAGGGGGCTTCCAGATACGCAGTATTTT	CASSYLRGLPDTQYF
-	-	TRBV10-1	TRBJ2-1	TGCGCCAGCAGTGAGTCTCGTAGCGGTGGGGATGAGCAGTTCTTC	CASSESRSGGDEQFF
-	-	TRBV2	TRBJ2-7	TGTGCCAGCATGAGTTTGAGACAAGGTCACGAGCAGTACTTC	CASMSLRQGHEQYF
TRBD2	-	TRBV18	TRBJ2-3	TGTGCCAGCTCACCCCTAGCGGGAGGGGCCACAGATACGCAGTATTTT	CASSPLAGGATDTQYF
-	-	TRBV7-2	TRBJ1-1	TGTGCCAGCAGCCTAATTCCCCGAAACACTGAAGCTTTCTTT	CASSLIPRNTEAFF
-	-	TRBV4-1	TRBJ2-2	TGCGCCAGCAGCCAAGATCGCGTTAACACCGGGGAGCTGTTTTTT	CASSQDRVNTGELFF
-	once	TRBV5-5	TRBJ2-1	TGTGCCAGCAGCACGGGGACGGAGTACAATGAGCAGTTCTTC	CASSTGTEYNEQFF